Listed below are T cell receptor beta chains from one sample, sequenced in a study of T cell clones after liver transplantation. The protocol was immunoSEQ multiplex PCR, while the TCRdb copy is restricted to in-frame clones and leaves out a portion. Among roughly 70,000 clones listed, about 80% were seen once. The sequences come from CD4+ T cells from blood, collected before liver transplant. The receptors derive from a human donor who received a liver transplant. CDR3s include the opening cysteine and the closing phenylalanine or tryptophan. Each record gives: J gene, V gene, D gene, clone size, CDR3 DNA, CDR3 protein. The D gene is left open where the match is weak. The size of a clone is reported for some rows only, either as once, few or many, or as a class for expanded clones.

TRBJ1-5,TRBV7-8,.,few,TGTGCCAGCAGCTTGGCGGCCTGGGATAGCAATCAGCCCCAGCATTTT,CASSLAAWDSNQPQHF
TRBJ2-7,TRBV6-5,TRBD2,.,TGTGCCAGCAGGCCGGGACTAGCGGTCGGGCAGTACTTC,CASRPGLAVGQYF
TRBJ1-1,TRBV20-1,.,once,TGCAGTGCGATGAACACTGAAGCTTTCTTT,CSAMNTEAFF
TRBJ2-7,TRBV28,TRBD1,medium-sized,TGTGCCAGCAGTGCCTTGGGACAGGGCCACGAGCAGTACTTC,CASSALGQGHEQYF
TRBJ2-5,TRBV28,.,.,TGTGCCAGCAGTTCTGGAAGGAGGGGGGGCGAGACCCAGTACTTC,CASSSGRRGGETQYF
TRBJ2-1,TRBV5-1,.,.,TGCGCCAGCAGCCCTAGCAGCTACAATGAGCAGTTCTTC,CASSPSSYNEQFF
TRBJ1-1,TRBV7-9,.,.,TGTGCCAGCACGACAGCCATAAACACTGAAGCTTTCTTT,CASTTAINTEAFF
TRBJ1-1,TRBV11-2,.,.,TGTGCCAGCAGCGCAAGGGACACTGAAGCTTTCTTT,CASSARDTEAFF
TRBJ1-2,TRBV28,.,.,TGTGCCAGCAGTTTCCGTTCGACAGGCCTTAACTATGGCTACACCTTC,CASSFRSTGLNYGYTF
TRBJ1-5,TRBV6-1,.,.,TGTGCCAGCAGCCGTGACTGGGGACAGCCCCAGCATTTT,CASSRDWGQPQHF
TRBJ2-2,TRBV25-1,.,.,TGTGCCAGCAGTAGCAGGAAGAACACCGGGGAGCTGTTTTTT,CASSSRKNTGELFF
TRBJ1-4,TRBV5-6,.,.,TGTGCCAGCAGCTTGGGGGCGGGTAATGAAAAACTGTTTTTT,CASSLGAGNEKLFF
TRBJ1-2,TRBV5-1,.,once,TGCGCCAGCAACCCCGGGGGGGCGAATGGCTACACCTTC,CASNPGGANGYTF
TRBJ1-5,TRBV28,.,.,TGTGCCAGCAGTTCCCTCCAACGGGGGGCCGGTCAGCCCCAGCATTTT,CASSSLQRGAGQPQHF
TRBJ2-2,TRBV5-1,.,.,TGCGCCAGCAGCCTGGGGTCTCTAGACCCAGACACCGGGGAGCTGTTTTTT,CASSLGSLDPDTGELFF
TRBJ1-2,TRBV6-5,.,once,TGTGCCAGCAGGAGGGGTAACTATGGCTACACCTTC,CASRRGNYGYTF
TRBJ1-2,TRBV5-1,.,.,TGCGCCAGCAGCTTGGACCCCAGGAACTATGGCTACACCTTC,CASSLDPRNYGYTF
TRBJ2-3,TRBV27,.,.,TGTGCCAGCAGTTGGGGGTCGGGGGCCGGCGGGAGTCAGTATTTT,CASSWGSGAGGSQYF
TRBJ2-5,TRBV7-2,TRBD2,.,TGTGCCAGCAGCTTAGGGTTTCGGGGGGGAGAGACCCAGTACTTC,CASSLGFRGGETQYF
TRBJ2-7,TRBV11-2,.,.,TGTGCCAGCAGCTTACTTTCCAGGGGAGGCTCCTACGAGCAGTACTTC,CASSLLSRGGSYEQYF
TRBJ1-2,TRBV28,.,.,TGTGCCGGCAGACGTGGGGGTCGGGCTGATGGCTACACCTTC,CAGRRGGRADGYTF
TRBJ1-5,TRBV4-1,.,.,TGCGCCAGCAGCCAGGTCTGGACAGACCATAGCAATCAGCCCCAGCATTTT,CASSQVWTDHSNQPQHF
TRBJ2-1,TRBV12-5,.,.,TGTGCTAGTGGCACGGACGGTTACAATGAGCAGTTCTTC,CASGTDGYNEQFF
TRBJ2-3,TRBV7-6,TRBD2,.,TGTGCCAGCAGCTTCGCGGGAGGCACAGATACGCAGTATTTT,CASSFAGGTDTQYF
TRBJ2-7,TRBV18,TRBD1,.,TGTGCCAGCTCACCACTCTTGACAGGGGCCTCCGAGCAGTACTTC,CASSPLLTGASEQYF
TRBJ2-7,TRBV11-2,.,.,TGTGCCAGCAGCTCCGGGGGGACAGTGATCTACGAGCAGTACTTC,CASSSGGTVIYEQYF
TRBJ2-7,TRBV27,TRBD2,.,TGTGCCAGCAGTTCCCAGCGGGAGGGTTACGAGCAGTACTTC,CASSSQREGYEQYF
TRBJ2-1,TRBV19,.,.,TGTGCCAGTAGGTCCTATAATGAGCAGTTCTTC,CASRSYNEQFF